The sequence of this TCR beta chain was determined in a study of blood T cell repertoires in COVID-19. About the research overall: Specimens from acute and convalescent COVID-19 originated in the United States, Italy and Spain.

This CDR3 has 15 amino acids. CDR1 LNHDA and CDR2 SQIVND come from the germline V gene (reference sequence). The ends lost 3 bases at V and 6 bases at J; junction bases unmatched: 6. As handled by the study authors: Reference gene primer amplification in the assay estimated nucleated cell counts. Here immunoSEQ multiplex PCR was the method, and the copy in TCRdb shows in-frame clones only, minus some. From that table come the V and J calls and clone size; the DNA was used to work out D and trimming. In the table there are around 23,000 clones, about 83% of which are singletons. Sequencing was carried out using peripheral blood. J is TRBJ2-1 and V is TRBV19; 9 positions agree with TRBD1. This receptor was taken from a human donor in a cohort sampled during active COVID-19. CDR3 sequence (DNA): TGTGCCAGTAGTATTCGCCCGGACAGGGGCAATGAGCAGTTCTTC. This codes for CASSIRPDRGNEQFF.